This TCR beta chain appears in the sequencing data of a study of cytomegalovirus exposure and HLA in healthy donors. Overall study: A previous analysis identified 95 million to 140 million unique TCR beta sequences derived from 180 million or so T cells.

In regard to this clone: Its target is unknown.

The PCR made use of 60 Vbeta and 13 Jbeta primers. Produced via immunoSEQ multiplex PCR; TCRdb's table is partial and in-frame only. This table holds approximately 160,000 clones, around 68% found once. This CDR3 spans 15 amino acids. Germline assignment: CDR1 SGHVS and CDR2 FQNEAQ. The junction had 9 bases not matched to a gene; V was cut back by 2 bases and J by 7 bases. Overall study results and limits: Reportedly, TCR beta sequences accurately predicted HLA-A and HLA-B alleles in most subjects. Researchers left out some V segments, among them TRBV6-2 and TRBV6-3, as indistinguishable.

The TCR comes from a woman in her thirties or forties in good health and CMV-seropositive. The V call is TRBV7-8, the J call TRBJ1-2; 8 bases match TRBD1. Sequenced: PBMCs. DNA of the CDR3: TGTGCCAGCAGCTTAAGGCCAGGGGGCGTGTGTGGCTACACCTTC. Amino acid sequence: CASSLRPGGVCGYTF.